The rows below give T cell receptor beta chains drawn from one sample of a study of T cells in localized non-small cell lung cancer. The data were produced by immunoSEQ multiplex PCR, yet TCRdb's version contains in-frame clones alone and is incomplete. The table lists tens of thousands of clones, about 87% of them singletons, with roughly 2.6% in the top ten. The sequencing here drew on peripheral blood, taken before any cancer treatment. These receptors were taken from a woman between 35 and 75 years old with stage I lung adenocarcinoma. Both conserved end residues are part of each CDR3. Each record gives: D gene, J gene, clone size, V gene, CDR3 protein, CDR3 DNA. D genes are given only for firm matches. Where a row states a size, it is once, few, many or the class of an expanded clone; other rows omit it.

d_call: -; j_call: TRBJ1-4; clone_size: -; v_call: TRBV6-5; cdr3_aa: CASSYWVGMELFF; cdr3_nt: TGTGCCAGCAGTTACTGGGTAGGGATGGAACTGTTTTTT
d_call: -; j_call: TRBJ2-6; clone_size: -; v_call: TRBV28; cdr3_aa: CASSLWTNRAGANVLTF; cdr3_nt: TGTGCCAGCAGTTTATGGACAAACAGGGCCGGGGCCAACGTCCTGACTTTC
d_call: -; j_call: TRBJ1-1; clone_size: -; v_call: TRBV27; cdr3_aa: CASSFPGTNTEAFF; cdr3_nt: TGTGCCAGCAGTTTTCCCGGGACCAACACTGAAGCTTTCTTT
d_call: TRBD1; j_call: TRBJ1-5; clone_size: -; v_call: TRBV28; cdr3_aa: CASSIGQGAFRGPQHF; cdr3_nt: TGTGCCAGCAGTATTGGACAGGGGGCGTTTAGGGGGCCCCAGCATTTT
d_call: TRBD2; j_call: TRBJ2-3; clone_size: -; v_call: TRBV2; cdr3_aa: CASAPSGATDTQYF; cdr3_nt: TGTGCCAGCGCCCCGAGCGGGGCCACAGATACGCAGTATTTT
d_call: TRBD1; j_call: TRBJ2-7; clone_size: -; v_call: TRBV5-5; cdr3_aa: CASSSGQGRYEQYF; cdr3_nt: TGTGCCAGCAGCTCGGGACAGGGTAGATACGAGCAGTACTTC
d_call: TRBD2; j_call: TRBJ2-7; clone_size: -; v_call: TRBV27; cdr3_aa: CASSPASGRAAYEQYF; cdr3_nt: TGTGCCAGCAGTCCCGCTAGCGGGAGGGCCGCCTACGAGCAGTACTTC
d_call: -; j_call: TRBJ2-2; clone_size: -; v_call: TRBV5-1; cdr3_aa: CASSLFGGILGAPGELFF; cdr3_nt: TGCGCCAGCAGCTTGTTTGGCGGGATTTTGGGGGCCCCCGGGGAGCTGTTTTTT
d_call: TRBD1; j_call: TRBJ2-5; clone_size: few; v_call: TRBV5-1; cdr3_aa: CASSLDPGQAGGETQYF; cdr3_nt: TGCGCCAGCAGCTTGGACCCCGGACAGGCCGGTGGGGAGACCCAGTACTTC
d_call: TRBD1; j_call: TRBJ1-3; clone_size: -; v_call: TRBV10-3; cdr3_aa: CAISGRTGDPGNTIYF; cdr3_nt: TGTGCCATCAGTGGGAGGACAGGGGACCCTGGAAACACCATATATTTT
d_call: -; j_call: TRBJ1-4; clone_size: -; v_call: TRBV7-9; cdr3_aa: CASSSREGNEKLFF; cdr3_nt: TGTGCCAGCAGCTCTAGGGAGGGTAATGAAAAACTGTTTTTT
d_call: -; j_call: TRBJ2-7; clone_size: -; v_call: TRBV9; cdr3_aa: CASSLTPLYEQYF; cdr3_nt: TGTGCCAGCAGCCTCACCCCACTCTACGAGCAGTACTTC
d_call: -; j_call: TRBJ1-1; clone_size: -; v_call: TRBV11-2; cdr3_aa: CASSLMGEAFF; cdr3_nt: TGTGCCAGCAGCTTAATGGGTGAAGCTTTCTTT
d_call: TRBD2; j_call: TRBJ2-7; clone_size: -; v_call: TRBV6-5; cdr3_aa: CASGLAGGPGEQYF; cdr3_nt: TGTGCCAGCGGCCTAGCGGGAGGGCCGGGTGAGCAGTACTTC
d_call: -; j_call: TRBJ2-7; clone_size: -; v_call: TRBV4-1; cdr3_aa: CASSHQFGGPTYEQYF; cdr3_nt: TGCGCCAGCAGCCACCAGTTTGGGGGACCTACCTACGAGCAGTACTTC
d_call: -; j_call: TRBJ1-5; clone_size: once; v_call: TRBV28; cdr3_aa: CASSFGQVNQPQHF; cdr3_nt: TGTGCCAGCAGTTTCGGGCAGGTCAATCAGCCCCAGCATTTT
d_call: -; j_call: TRBJ2-2; clone_size: few; v_call: TRBV6-5; cdr3_aa: CASSRDTGELFF; cdr3_nt: TGTGCCAGCAGCAGGGACACCGGGGAGCTGTTTTTT
d_call: -; j_call: TRBJ2-3; clone_size: -; v_call: TRBV7-9; cdr3_aa: CASSLDTSYTDTQYF; cdr3_nt: TGTGCCAGCAGCTTAGATACTAGCTACACAGATACGCAGTATTTT
d_call: -; j_call: TRBJ1-2; clone_size: -; v_call: TRBV2; cdr3_aa: CASSEILRDINGYTF; cdr3_nt: TGTGCCAGCAGTGAAATTCTTAGGGACATCAATGGCTACACCTTC
d_call: TRBD2; j_call: TRBJ2-2; clone_size: -; v_call: TRBV7-8; cdr3_aa: CASSPRTSGTGELFF; cdr3_nt: TGTGCCAGCAGCCCTAGGACTAGCGGCACCGGGGAGCTGTTTTTT
d_call: -; j_call: TRBJ2-7; clone_size: -; v_call: TRBV18; cdr3_aa: CASSPPATRAPYEQYF; cdr3_nt: TGTGCCAGCTCACCACCGGCGACTAGAGCACCATACGAGCAGTACTTC
d_call: -; j_call: TRBJ2-5; clone_size: -; v_call: TRBV28; cdr3_aa: CASSSLPRRGETQYF; cdr3_nt: TGTGCCAGCAGTTCCCTGCCACGGAGGGGAGAGACCCAGTACTTC
d_call: -; j_call: TRBJ1-4; clone_size: -; v_call: TRBV30; cdr3_aa: CAWSLATNEKLFF; cdr3_nt: TGTGCCTGGTCCCTTGCAACTAATGAAAAACTGTTTTTT
d_call: -; j_call: TRBJ2-1; clone_size: -; v_call: TRBV7-9; cdr3_aa: CASSPDNEQFF; cdr3_nt: TGTGCCAGCAGCCCCGACAATGAGCAGTTCTTC
d_call: TRBD1; j_call: TRBJ1-2; clone_size: once; v_call: TRBV27; cdr3_aa: CASRRDRENYGYTF; cdr3_nt: TGTGCCAGCAGACGGGACAGGGAAAACTATGGCTACACCTTC
d_call: -; j_call: TRBJ2-5; clone_size: -; v_call: TRBV7-9; cdr3_aa: CASSTEGGAQETQYF; cdr3_nt: TGTGCCAGCAGCACGGAGGGGGGGGCTCAAGAGACCCAGTACTTC
d_call: -; j_call: TRBJ2-7; clone_size: -; v_call: TRBV4-1; cdr3_aa: CASSQVPSSYEQYF; cdr3_nt: TGCGCCAGCAGCCAGGTACCGTCCTCCTACGAGCAGTACTTC
d_call: -; j_call: TRBJ1-2; clone_size: -; v_call: TRBV7-9; cdr3_aa: CASSADIYGYTF; cdr3_nt: TGTGCCAGCAGCGCTGACATTTATGGCTACACCTTC
d_call: TRBD1; j_call: TRBJ1-1; clone_size: -; v_call: TRBV6-1; cdr3_aa: CASRSGTGRTEAFF; cdr3_nt: TGTGCCAGCAGGTCCGGGACAGGGAGAACTGAAGCTTTCTTT
d_call: -; j_call: TRBJ1-2; clone_size: -; v_call: TRBV5-4; cdr3_aa: CASSLGYGYTF; cdr3_nt: TGTGCCAGCAGCTTGGGGTACGGCTACACCTTC
d_call: -; j_call: TRBJ1-1; clone_size: -; v_call: TRBV20-1; cdr3_aa: CSAPGQIEAFF; cdr3_nt: TGCAGTGCTCCCGGACAGATTGAAGCTTTCTTT
d_call: TRBD2; j_call: TRBJ2-3; clone_size: -; v_call: TRBV19; cdr3_aa: CASLPYGAAGAGDTQYF; cdr3_nt: TGTGCCAGCCTACCCTACGGGGCGGCGGGAGCCGGAGATACGCAGTATTTT
d_call: TRBD1; j_call: TRBJ2-5; clone_size: -; v_call: TRBV2; cdr3_aa: CASSVRGQGETQYF; cdr3_nt: TGTGCCAGCAGTGTCCGAGGACAGGGGGAGACCCAGTACTTC
d_call: -; j_call: TRBJ1-5; clone_size: few; v_call: TRBV27; cdr3_aa: CASSPSQVPNQPQHF; cdr3_nt: TGTGCCAGCAGTCCGAGTCAGGTCCCCAATCAGCCCCAGCATTTT
d_call: -; j_call: TRBJ2-6; clone_size: -; v_call: TRBV10-1; cdr3_aa: CASSECKRSQSRANVLTF; cdr3_nt: TGCGCCAGCAGTGAGTGTAAAAGATCGCAAAGTCGGGCCAACGTCCTGACTTTC
d_call: -; j_call: TRBJ2-7; clone_size: -; v_call: TRBV5-8; cdr3_aa: CASSLDGGIAYEQYF; cdr3_nt: TGTGCCAGCAGCTTGGACGGCGGGATCGCCTACGAGCAGTACTTC
d_call: -; j_call: TRBJ1-4; clone_size: -; v_call: TRBV9; cdr3_aa: CASSVDGEKLFF; cdr3_nt: TGTGCCAGCAGCGTAGACGGTGAAAAACTGTTTTTT
d_call: TRBD1; j_call: TRBJ2-3; clone_size: -; v_call: TRBV5-1; cdr3_aa: CASSIPQGTDTQYF; cdr3_nt: TGCGCCAGCAGCATTCCACAGGGGACAGATACGCAGTATTTT
d_call: TRBD1; j_call: TRBJ2-1; clone_size: -; v_call: TRBV2; cdr3_aa: CASSVRTGHNEQFF; cdr3_nt: TGTGCCAGCAGTGTGCGGACAGGCCACAATGAGCAGTTCTTC
d_call: TRBD1; j_call: TRBJ1-5; clone_size: few; v_call: TRBV28; cdr3_aa: CASSFFSGTAQQPQHF; cdr3_nt: TGTGCCAGCAGTTTTTTCTCCGGGACAGCCCAACAGCCCCAGCATTTT
d_call: -; j_call: TRBJ1-1; clone_size: -; v_call: TRBV28; cdr3_aa: CASTMSMNTEAFF; cdr3_nt: TGTGCCAGCACTATGTCCATGAACACTGAAGCTTTCTTT